The TCR beta chain under discussion was sequenced for a study of T cell clonotyping in hematopoietic cell transplantation. Sequenced by immunoSEQ multiplex PCR; TCRdb stores in-frame clones only, minus some. Of about 21,000 clones in the sample, almost 90% were seen once. Germline-derived CDR1 and CDR2 are MNHNS and SASEGT. The CDR3 spans 16 residues. The J segment lost 1 base and the V segment lost 4 bases, leaving 9 bases of the junction unmatched. Regarding time point: recipient sample about 28 days before transplant, after cytoreduction. This clone has a single count. The TCR originated in a young man with biphenotypic leukemia. Some clones in this sample may be carry-over from other donors' samples. The chain couples TRBV6-1 to TRBJ1-1, with 7 bases that match TRBD1. The sequenced sample was peripheral blood mononuclear cells, obtained before stem cell transplant. The CDR3 DNA reads as TGTGCCAGCAGTGCAAATCCGACAGGGTCGAACACTGAAGCTTTCTTT. Translation: CASSANPTGSNTEAFF.